This entry features one T cell receptor (beta chain) sequence. The antigen remains unidentified. The data were obtained in a study of cytomegalovirus exposure and HLA in healthy donors. Study outcomes and limitations: Later genetic work tied a missense DCLRE1C variant to beta-chain V and J trimming. Specific recognition of CMV antigens was confirmed in vitro for a few chains (all CMV-associated). Exclusion applied to some V segments, including TRBV6-2 and TRBV6-3, as they were indistinguishable. The Asian-associated ancestry cluster reportedly had fewer N-insertions than the approximately 700-donor mean in a later analysis.

CDR3 length: 11 residues. The V gene lost 6 bases and the J gene lost 8 bases, with 10 bases spanning the gap. Germline CDR1 and CDR2: SQVTM and ANQGSEA. 13 Jbeta primers and 60 Vbeta primers were used for the PCR. The protocol was immunoSEQ multiplex PCR, while the TCRdb copy is restricted to in-frame clones and leaves out a portion. The sample lists more than 150,000 clones, 60% to 80% occurring once. This rearrangement joins TRBV29-1 to TRBJ1-4, with D unclear. This receptor was identified in a man aged 50 or older in good health and CMV-seropositive. The sample consisted of PBMCs. CDR3 amino acids: CSVERGEKLFF. In DNA, the CDR3 is TGCAGCGTCGAACGCGGCGAAAAACTGTTTTTT.